The T cell receptor beta chain under discussion was sequenced for a study of cytomegalovirus exposure and HLA in healthy donors. General study findings and limits: In vitro work confirmed that three CMV-associated chains recognize CMV antigens. A prior analysis recorded that most TCR beta V segments were productive about 87% or about 30% of the time.

Germline values: CDR1 SGHRS, CDR2 YFSETQ. Trimming cost V 4 bases and J 3 bases, with 13 bases left between them. The CDR3 runs 14 residues. Worth noting for this clone: Its antigen is unidentified.

The PCR had 60 Vbeta and 13 Jbeta primers. Data came from immunoSEQ multiplex PCR; TCRdb stores just in-frame clones and leaves some out. This sample has more than 150,000 clones, with about 90% found just once. The sequence derives from a girl under two years old in good health and CMV-seronegative. The V gene is TRBV5-1, the J gene TRBJ1-1; D is unresolved. Source material: PBMCs. The DNA for the CDR3 is TGCGCCAGCAGCGGAGAAACCCAAGACACTGAAGCTTTCTTT. This translates into CASSGETQDTEAFF.